Listed here are 24 T cell receptor beta chains from one sample, sequenced in a study of blood T cells in healthy people across ages. Together with a sample-barcoded 5' primer, a J-beta primer mix was included in a second PCR lasting about 7 to 11 cycles. TCRdb processed the 5' RACE reads anew with MiXCR; each CDR3 protein has one entry. The table has over a million distinct CDR3 sequences, roughly 40% seen once. The specimen sequenced was blood. These receptors originate from a young woman in good health.

V gene TRBV4-2 combines with J gene TRBJ2-3; a possible D gene is TRBD2 (5 bases). V lost 4 bases, J lost 2 bases, and 16 bases lay in between. The CDR3 loop spans 16 amino acids. Looked up from germline, CDR1 is LGHNA and CDR2 is YNFKEQ. DNA of the CDR3: TGTGCCAGCAGCCTCGGACTCGGGGTGATCACAGATACGCAGTATTTT. This translates into CASSLGLGVITDTQYF.

The chain recombines TRBV29-1 with TRBJ1-1; a possible D gene is TRBD1 (5 bases). This CDR3 spans 13 amino acids. Trimming cost V 7 bases and J 1 base, with 13 bases left between them. Germline CDR1 SQVTM, CDR2 ANQGSEA. CDR3 sequence reads: CSATLQGNTEAFF. In nucleotides, the CDR3 is TGCAGCGCTACGCTTCAGGGGAACACTGAAGCTTTCTTT.

The chain has TRBV7-2 and TRBJ2-7; 13 positions agree with TRBD2. CDR1 is SGHTA, CDR2 FQGNSA, per germline. The CDR3 runs 15 residues. Unmatched junction bases numbered 4, after V lost 5 bases and J lost 3 bases. The CDR3 loop is CASSKGLAGVYEQYF. CDR3 DNA: TGTGCCAGCAGCAAAGGACTAGCGGGAGTCTACGAGCAGTACTTC.

V gene TRBV27 combines with J gene TRBJ1-5; a possible D gene is TRBD1 (6 bases). This CDR3 has 16 residues. V was clipped by 5 bases and J by 0 bases, with 14 bases between them. Germline V gene data show CDR1 as MNHEY and CDR2 as SMNVEV (reference sequence). The CDR3 spells CASSPRTENSNQPQHF. In nucleotides, the CDR3 is TGTGCCAGCAGTCCGAGGACAGAGAATAGCAATCAGCCCCAGCATTTT.

The chain couples TRBV25-1 to TRBJ1-5; D unresolved. CDR3 length: 14 residues. V lost 2 bases to trimming and J lost 0 bases, with 5 bases between them. From germline, CDR1 is MGHDK and CDR2 SYGVNS. The CDR3 DNA sequence: TGTGCCAGCAGTGAAGGTATTAGCAATCAGCCCCAGCATTTT. This sequence encodes CASSEGISNQPQHF.

The CDR3 region is CASSPDEGRDGYTF. Written as DNA, the CDR3 is TGTGCCAGCAGTCCGGATGAGGGGCGGGATGGCTACACCTTC. This sequence joins TRBV28 and TRBJ1-2, with D perhaps TRBD1 (5 bases). This CDR3 has 14 residues. V was clipped by 5 bases and J by 6 bases, with 16 bases between them. The germline V gene has CDR1 MDHEN and CDR2 SYDVKM.

V usage is TRBV25-1 and J usage is TRBJ1-5; TRBD1 is a possible D gene (5 bases). CDR1 and CDR2 (germline): MGHDK, SYGVNS. V lost 8 bases, J lost 5 bases, and 22 bases lay in between. This CDR3 has 16 amino acids. This CDR3 is CASGGWARAPHQPQHF. CDR3 bases: TGTGCCAGCGGGGGTTGGGCCAGGGCCCCCCATCAGCCCCAGCATTTT.

Turning to this clonotype: Its ends do not fully match the called genes, so a read error is possible. The chain employs TRBV7-7 and TRBJ1-4; TRBD1 matches 7 bases. The germline V gene encodes CDR1 SSHAT and CDR2 FNYEAQ (reference sequence). This CDR3 is 16 amino acids long. The chain's CDR3 is CASSLQGHGLNEKLFF. CDR3 bases: TGTGCTAGCAGCTTACAGGGGCATGGGCTTAATGAAAAACTGTTTTTT.

The chain recombines TRBV7-9 with TRBJ1-2; D is uncertain. The CDR3 length is 15 residues. With 2 bases removed from V and 2 bases from J, the gap between germline ends came to 12 bases. Germline CDR1 reads SEHNR; CDR2 reads FQNEAQ (reference sequence). CDR3 nucleotides: TGTGCCAGCAGCTTACTCCTCCACGGAAACTATGGCTACACCTTC. This codes for CASSLLLHGNYGYTF. Looking up the rest from reference TRBV7-9 and TRBJ1-2 gives the full variable domain: DTGVSQNPRHKITKRGQNVTFRCDPISEHNRLYWYRQTLGQGPEFLTYFQNEAQLEKSRLLSDRFSAERPKGSFSTLEIQRTEQGDSAMYLCASSLLLHGNYGYTFGSGTRLTVV.

The chain combines TRBV20-1 with TRBJ2-7; either TRBD1 or TRBD2 may supply D (5 bases each). Germline CDR1 is DFQATT and CDR2 is SNEGSKA (reference sequence). CDR3 length: 13 residues. Deletions cut 4 bases from V and 3 bases from J, with 13 bases between. The CDR3 reads CSANGRDLYEQYF. In nucleotides, the CDR3 is TGCAGTGCTAACGGCAGGGACCTCTACGAGCAGTACTTC.

The rearrangement uses TRBV3-1 and TRBJ1-6; a weak D match, TRBD1 (5 bases). Germline CDR1 reads LGHDT; CDR2 reads YNNKEL (reference sequence). Trimming stripped 0 bases from V and 10 bases from J, with 10 bases between. The CDR3 length is 14 residues. DNA of the CDR3: TGTGCCAGCAGCCAAGAGGGGCGAGGGTCACCCCTCCACTTT. Translation gives CASSQEGRGSPLHF.

The chain uses TRBV27 and TRBJ2-3; tentative D call: TRBD1 (6 bases). CDR3 length equals 12 residues. The germline V gene has CDR1 MNHEY and CDR2 SMNVEV (reference sequence). Trimming shortened V by 5 bases and J by 11 bases, and 14 bases separated the two germline ends. CDR3 sequence reads: CASSVPGAEQYF. CDR3 sequence (DNA): TGTGCCAGCAGTGTGCCAGGGGCCGAGCAGTATTTT.

This clonotype was recorded a few times. This chain joins TRBV27 and TRBJ2-1; 7 bases align to TRBD2. V lost 4 bases to trimming and J lost 8 bases; unmatched junction nucleotides: 8. Germline CDR1 MNHEY, CDR2 SMNVEV (reference sequence). This CDR3 contains 14 residues. This CDR3 reads CASSYRTSDDEQFF. The DNA of the CDR3 is TGTGCCAGCAGTTACCGAACTAGCGACGATGAGCAGTTCTTC.

The table lists this clonotype with a few counts. The chain links TRBV4-1 to TRBJ2-3, with 10 bases identical to TRBD2. The CDR3 spans 16 residues. Germline V gene sequence: CDR1 MGHRA, CDR2 YSYEKL. J gave up 5 bases and V 4 bases, and 9 bases lay outside the gene matches. The CDR3 nucleotides read TGCGCCAGCAGCCCGCCGGCTAGCGGGAGAAAAGATACGCAGTATTTT. Amino acids: CASSPPASGRKDTQYF.

This chain links TRBV15 with TRBJ1-5, with a weak D call TRBD1 (5 bases). The V gene lost 0 bases and the J gene lost 12 bases, with 9 bases spanning the gap. The germline gives CDR1 LNHNV, CDR2 YYDKDF (reference sequence). The CDR3 is 12 amino acids. In nucleotides, the CDR3 is TGTGCCACCAGCAGAGATCTGACAGACCAGCATTTT. It yields the protein CATSRDLTDQHF. Drawing the rest from reference TRBV15 and TRBJ1-5, the complete variable domain is DAMVIQNPRYQVTQFGKPVTLSCSQTLNHNVMYWYQQKSSQAPKLLFHYYDKDFNNEADTPDNFQSRRPNTSFCFLDIRSPGLGDTAMYLCATSRDLTDQHFGDGTRLSIL.

Only a few counts were recorded for this clonotype. The rearrangement joins TRBV20-1 to TRBJ2-3; D is ambiguous. The ends were cut back, 5 bases at V and 0 bases at J, with 9 bases in the middle. This CDR3 comprises 13 residues. Germline loops: CDR1 DFQATT, CDR2 SNEGSKA (reference sequence). The CDR3 DNA follows: TGCAGTGCTGGCTGGCGGAGCACAGATACGCAGTATTTT. Translation gives CSAGWRSTDTQYF.

This chain links TRBV4-2 with TRBJ2-3; 7 bases map to TRBD2. The V segment lost 0 bases and the J segment 5 bases; nucleotides outside the gene matches: 17. Germline V gives CDR1 LGHNA, CDR2 YNFKEQ. The CDR3 contains 19 residues. The CDR3: CASSQDPPRRWREIDTQYF. The CDR3 DNA sequence: TGTGCCAGCAGCCAAGACCCCCCCCGTCGGTGGCGGGAGATAGATACGCAGTATTTT.

As concerns this clonotype: The junction departs from the called germline gene at one end, perhaps through a read error. The chain links TRBV6-1 to TRBJ2-5; unclear D gene. The J call may be mistaken, given a closer DNA end match to TRBJ2-7. The CDR3 contains 12 residues. Looked up from germline, CDR1 is MNHNS and CDR2 is SASEGT. The chain's CDR3 is CASSVQTYEQYF. CDR3 coding DNA: TGTGCTAGCAGTGTCCAAACCTACGAGCAGTACTTC.

The table lists this clonotype with a few counts. The CDR3 protein is CASSLLTGGNTEAFF. For the CDR3, the DNA is TGTGCCAGCAGCCTTCTCACAGGGGGGAACACTGAAGCTTTCTTT. The rearrangement joins TRBV14 to TRBJ1-1; 8 nucleotides agree with TRBD1. This CDR3 comprises 15 residues. Per the germline V gene, CDR1 is SGHDN and CDR2 is FVKESK. Trimming cost V 4 bases and J 1 base; bases outside gene matches: 5. Looking up the rest from reference TRBV14 and TRBJ1-1 gives the full variable domain: EAGVTQFPSHSVIEKGQTVTLRCDPISGHDNLYWYRRVMGKEIKFLLHFVKESKQDESGMPNNRFLAERTGGTYSTLKVQPAELEDSGVYFCASSLLTGGNTEAFFGQGTRLTVV.

The rearrangement joins TRBV4-1 to TRBJ1-4, with 7 bases fitting TRBD1. The J segment lost 8 bases and the V segment lost 4 bases, leaving 13 bases of the junction unmatched. The CDR3 has 16 residues. Germline loops: CDR1 MGHRA, CDR2 YSYEKL. CDR3 bases: TGCGCCAGCAGCCCCTACGCGACAGGGCTTTCGGAAAAACTGTTTTTT. It specifies CASSPYATGLSEKLFF.

The V gene is TRBV29-1, the J gene TRBJ1-5, with TRBD1 identical over 11 bases. V dropped 4 bases and J dropped 6; count of bases not matched to a gene: 5. Looked up from germline, CDR1 is SQVTM and CDR2 is ANQGSEA. The CDR3 consists of 14 residues. The CDR3 bases are TGCAGCGTTGGGACAGGGGGCGCCGGTCAGCCCCAGCATTTT. As protein: CSVGTGGAGQPQHF.

This clonotype was detected only a few times. This rearrangement joins TRBV7-9 to TRBJ2-7, with D possibly matching TRBD1 (6 bases). CDR3 length equals 16 residues. Between the trimmed V and J ends, which lost 1 base and 2 bases, there was a span of 15 bases. Germline V lookup: CDR1 SEHNR, CDR2 FQNEAQ (reference sequence). This CDR3 reads CASSLDRGQQTYEQYF. CDR3 in DNA: TGTGCCAGCAGCTTAGACCGCGGACAGCAAACCTACGAGCAGTACTTC.

This chain connects TRBV2 to TRBJ2-1; perhaps TRBD2 as D (5 bases). Between the trimmed V and J ends, which lost 3 bases and 5 bases, there was a span of 14 bases. This CDR3 spans 15 amino acids. Looked up from germline, CDR1 is SNHLY and CDR2 is FYNNEI. DNA for the CDR3: TGTGCCAGCAGTGACGGGGTGTCCGGGAACAATGAGCAGTTCTTC. Protein product: CASSDGVSGNNEQFF.

This clonotype was counted at least ten times. The chain couples TRBV7-2 to TRBJ2-3; a possible D gene is TRBD1 (6 bases). The V end lost 6 bases, the J end lost 0 bases, and 7 bases lay between the germline ends. Germline-derived CDR1 and CDR2 are SGHTA and FQGNSA. The CDR3 contains 13 residues. The DNA for the CDR3 is TGTGCCAGCAGGGACAGAAGCACAGATACGCAGTATTTT. Protein product: CASRDRSTDTQYF.